This TCR beta chain was sequenced in a study of shared clonotypes between healthy human individuals. Assay: immunoSEQ multiplex PCR; the TCRdb copy retains only in-frame clones and omits some. Among around 690,000 clones listed, less than 95% were seen once. Germline CDR1 reads LNHDA; CDR2 reads SQIVND (reference sequence). The V gene lost 3 bases and the J gene lost 8 bases, with 13 bases spanning the gap. The length of the CDR3 is 13 residues. Donors had no recently reported acute infections or vaccinations and were HIV-negative. The chain links TRBV19 to TRBJ1-1, with D possibly being TRBD1 (5 bases). The sequencing sample was made of memory CD8+ T cells from PBMCs. The sample's subset: CD45RO+ cells pooled with CCR7-negative TemRA cells. The receptor was derived from a man between 18 and 29 years old in good health. Some clones in this sample may be carry-over from other donors' samples. The CDR3 region is CASSIGTGREAFF. The CDR3 nucleotides are TGTGCCAGTAGTATCGGGACCGGGCGGGAAGCTTTCTTT.